The 17 T cell receptor beta chains below all came from one sample that was sequenced in a study of human T cells and chemical hapten exposure. Time point of the sample: patch test 1, 2 weeks after DPC sensitization. Treatment: therapeutic diphenylcyclopropenone sensitization with weekly scalp DPC. In TCRdb, the RACE reads were re-called with MiXCR into one record per CDR3 protein. The sample includes about 340,000 distinct CDR3 sequences, under 8% of them seen just once. The source was whole blood, collected in connection with sensitization to the hapten diphenylcyclopropenone (DPC). The receptors were gathered from a woman between 18 and 29 years old with alopecia areata. Some clones in this sample may be carry-over from other donors' samples.

This clonotype was seen many times. The CDR3 nucleotides read TGTGCCAGCAGTCGTAACTCACGGCCAGATACGCAGTATTTT. Amino acid sequence: CASSRNSRPDTQYF. The rearrangement links TRBV27 to TRBJ2-3; D gene ambiguous. The length of the CDR3 is 14 residues. From germline, CDR1 is MNHEY and CDR2 SMNVEV (reference sequence). Trimming left V 5 bases short and J 4 bases short, with 13 bases between.

The gene calls are TRBV29-1 and TRBJ1-1, with TRBD1 matching over 7 bases. Germline CDR1 reads SQVTM; CDR2 reads ANQGSEA. The trim removed 4 bases at V and 6 bases at J, leaving 5 bases unmatched. The CDR3 loop spans 12 amino acids. The CDR3: CSVGTGPPEAFF. DNA for the CDR3: TGCAGCGTTGGGACAGGCCCTCCTGAAGCTTTCTTT.

This clonotype was picked up a small number of times. The chain uses TRBV7-9 and TRBJ2-5; D perhaps matches TRBD1 (5 bases). The V end was cut by 6 bases, the J end by 3 bases, with 17 bases between. CDR3 length equals 15 residues. The germline V gene encodes CDR1 SEHNR and CDR2 FQNEAQ (reference sequence). CDR3 in amino acids: CASRSPLGQKETQYF. The CDR3 DNA reads as TGTGCCAGCAGATCTCCTTTGGGGCAGAAAGAGACCCAGTACTTC.

The chain joins TRBV12-3 or TRBV12-4 to TRBJ1-1; weak D call: TRBD1 (5 bases). Trimming stripped 1 base from V and 1 base from J, with 7 bases between. This CDR3 has 14 amino acids. The CDR3 loop is CASSLGGKNTEAFF. CDR3 nucleotides: TGTGCCAGCAGTTTAGGGGGGAAGAACACTGAAGCTTTCTTT.

A few counts support this clonotype. The gene calls are TRBV6-2 or TRBV6-3 and TRBJ1-2, with 8 bases matching TRBD1. The CDR3 is 16 residues long. Germline values: CDR1 MNHEY, CDR2 SVGEGT. Trimming cost V 6 bases and J 4 bases; bases outside gene matches: 13. CDR3 nucleotide sequence: TGTGCCAGCAGCAAGAATCCGACAGGGGCCGGCTATGGCTACACCTTC. Amino acids: CASSKNPTGAGYGYTF.

The rearrangement uses TRBV2 and TRBJ2-3, with D unresolved. Trimming removed 6 bases at V and 4 bases at J, with 17 bases between. Germline lookup yields CDR1 SNHLY and CDR2 FYNNEI. The CDR3 has 15 residues. The DNA of the CDR3 is TGTGCCAGCAGGCCGAACGATCTACGGGCAGATACGCAGTATTTT. Its translation is CASRPNDLRADTQYF.

This clonotype was counted at least ten times. The chain recombines TRBV14 with TRBJ1-1; D ambiguous. Germline V lookup: CDR1 SGHDN, CDR2 FVKESK. The CDR3 covers 13 residues. Deletions cut 1 base from V and 5 bases from J, with 8 bases between. CDR3 nucleotide sequence: TGTGCCAGCAGCCAAGCCCGGGGAACTGAAGCTTTCTTT. It specifies CASSQARGTEAFF.

This clonotype has more than one count but fewer than ten. V and J are TRBV7-9 and TRBJ1-5, with D possibly being TRBD1 (6 bases). The CDR3 runs to 16 residues. Germline CDR1 reads SEHNR; CDR2 reads FQNEAQ (reference sequence). Trimming took 1 base from V and 5 from J, leaving 15 bases between them. In DNA, the CDR3 is TGTGCCAGCAGCTTAGGCTTGGGGGGCACGGATCAGCCCCAGCATTTT. Translation gives CASSLGLGGTDQPQHF.

V and J are TRBV20-1 and TRBJ1-1, with TRBD1 matching 7 bases. The CDR3 runs to 14 residues. V lost 2 bases, J lost 3 bases, and 6 bases stayed unmatched. The germline CDR1 and CDR2 sequences are DFQATT and SNEGSKA (reference sequence). CDR3 nucleotides: TGCAGTGCTAGATGGGACAGATCATACACTGAAGCTTTCTTT. It codes for CSARWDRSYTEAFF.

This clonotype appeared a few times. As DNA, the CDR3 is TGTGCCAGCAGACACCCACATGGGACAGTTCCTTATGGCTACACCTTC. Its protein product is CASRHPHGTVPYGYTF. The chain combines TRBV28 with TRBJ1-2, with 7 bases identical to TRBD1. Germline CDR1 reads MDHEN; CDR2 reads SYDVKM. With 6 bases clipped from V and 5 bases from J, the junction kept 15 bases outside the gene matches. The CDR3 consists of 16 residues.

This clonotype was counted between two and nine times. The CDR3 nucleotides read TGTGCCAGCAGCCAAGATGGACAGGTGAACACTGAAGCTTTCTTT. Translated, it gives CASSQDGQVNTEAFF. V gene TRBV4-2 combines with J gene TRBJ1-1; 7 bases agree with TRBD1. Germline CDR1 and CDR2: LGHNA and YNFKEQ. The CDR3 covers 15 residues. Trimming cost V 0 bases and J 0 bases; bases outside gene matches: 1.

The chain combines TRBV15 with TRBJ1-1; D is ambiguous. The germline V gene has CDR1 LNHNV and CDR2 YYDKDF (reference sequence). This CDR3 is built from 14 residues. V lost 4 bases to trimming and J lost 0 bases, with 9 bases between them. The CDR3 region has the DNA TGTGCCACCAGCACTAGGGCCCTGAACACTGAAGCTTTCTTT. Translation gives CATSTRALNTEAFF.

Only a few counts were recorded for this clonotype. The CDR3 protein is CASSEELRGPHYEQYF. The DNA of the CDR3 is TGTGCCAGCAGTGAAGAACTTCGGGGCCCGCATTACGAGCAGTACTTC. V gene TRBV2 combines with J gene TRBJ2-7, with D possibly called TRBD1 or TRBD2 (5 bases each). The CDR3 spans 16 residues. V lost 1 base and J 4 bases, leaving 17 bases between the germline ends. Germline lookup yields CDR1 SNHLY and CDR2 FYNNEI.

The genes are TRBV6-5 and TRBJ2-3; D tentatively fits TRBD1 or TRBD2 (5 bases each). V shed 4 bases and J shed 2 bases, with 16 bases lying between them. Germline lookup yields CDR1 MNHEY and CDR2 SVGAGI. The CDR3 sequence is 16 residues long. This CDR3 is CASSLTAAPYTDTQYF. The CDR3 DNA reads TGTGCCAGCAGTTTGACAGCGGCTCCCTACACAGATACGCAGTATTTT.

This clonotype was counted at least ten times. A junction boundary mismatches the germline segment, possibly from a read error. The chain uses TRBV5-1 and TRBJ2-7, with TRBD1 identical over 7 bases. Germline-derived CDR1 and CDR2 are SGHRS and YFSETQ. CDR3 length: 11 amino acids. CDR3 in DNA: TGTGCCAGCAGCTCAGGGGGCGAGCAGTACTTC. It encodes CASSSGGEQYF.

This clonotype was counted only a few times. The chain combines TRBV6-1 with TRBJ2-3; D remains ambiguous. The CDR3 runs 15 residues. Deletions cut 4 bases from V and 2 bases from J, with 13 bases between. CDR1 and CDR2 (germline): MNHNS, SASEGT. The CDR3 sequence is CASSAPLDVTDTQYF. CDR3 DNA sequence: TGTGCCAGCAGTGCGCCCTTGGATGTCACAGATACGCAGTATTTT.

The chain recombines TRBV2 with TRBJ1-6; a possible D gene is TRBD1 (5 bases). V was pared by 2 bases and J by 0 bases, with 8 bases between. Germline loops: CDR1 SNHLY, CDR2 FYNNEI. The CDR3 length is 16 residues. The CDR3 bases are TGTGCCAGCAGTGAAAGTACAGGCTCCTATAATTCACCCCTCCACTTT. Its protein is CASSESTGSYNSPLHF.